Below, 11 T cell receptor beta chains from the same sample are listed, as sequenced in a study of PD-1 blockade in classical Hodgkin lymphoma (dated by TCRdb to about 2020). The time point label for this specimen denotes: cycle 2 day 1 (C2D1) of nivolumab. Relapse after autologous stem cell transplantation had occurred in all trial patients, and cohorts A, B and C were distinguished by prior brentuximab vedotin exposure. The library came from the immunoSEQ multiplex PCR assay. TCRdb provides this immuneACCESS table in a form limited to in-frame rearrangements. Some clones are lacking; in checked studies, under half of them reflect an unresolved V gene, and why the rest are absent is not known. The table for this sample lists about 150,000 clones; approximately 80% of them were counted only once. The top ten hold 9.2% of the sample. Sequenced material: peripheral blood mononuclear cells (PBMCs), taken before the second cycle of nivolumab. The receptors come from a human donor with classical Hodgkin lymphoma.

This sequence joins TRBV10-3 and TRBJ1-1, with a tentative D call TRBD1 (5 bases). The germline V and J ends were trimmed by 0 bases and 4 bases, with 15 bases remaining between them. The CDR3 sequence is 16 residues long. Germline CDR1 and CDR2: ENHRY and SYGVKD. The chain's CDR3 is CAISESMMGLGTEAFF. The CDR3 coding sequence is TGTGCCATCAGTGAGTCGATGATGGGGCTAGGCACTGAAGCTTTCTTT.

The rearrangement links TRBV6-1 to TRBJ1-4; possibly TRBD1 for D (5 bases). Germline V gene lookup returns CDR1 MNHNS and CDR2 SASEGT. Trimming stripped 2 bases from V and 0 bases from J, with 16 bases between. CDR3 length: 18 amino acids. The CDR3 nucleotides read TGTGCCAGCAGTGAATTCGGGAAAGGGGTTACAACTAATGAAAAACTGTTTTTT. Amino acid sequence: CASSEFGKGVTTNEKLFF.

The chain carries TRBV4-2 and TRBJ1-1; the D is unclear. With 3 bases removed from V and 0 bases from J, the gap between germline ends came to 11 bases. The CDR3 spans 15 residues. Germline CDR1 is LGHNA and CDR2 is YNFKEQ. The CDR3 reads CASSQESHMNTEAFF. DNA for the CDR3: TGTGCCAGCAGCCAGGAGTCGCACATGAACACTGAAGCTTTCTTT.

V and J are TRBV5-1 and TRBJ2-3; 8 bases map to TRBD1. The V segment lost 0 bases and the J segment 5 bases; nucleotides outside the gene matches: 5. Per germline, CDR1 SGHRS and CDR2 YFSETQ. This CDR3 comprises 15 residues. CDR3 in amino acids: CASSLETGERDTQYF. In nucleotides, the CDR3 is TGCGCCAGCAGCTTGGAGACAGGGGAGAGAGATACGCAGTATTTT.

The chain links TRBV5-6 to TRBJ1-3; TRBD1 agrees at 11 bases. The CDR3 is 19 amino acids. Germline assignment: CDR1 SGHDT and CDR2 YYEEEE. V gave up 0 bases and J gave up 0 bases; unmatched junction bases: 8. This CDR3 is CASSLEIRTGGFSGNTIYF. CDR3 DNA sequence: TGTGCCAGCAGCTTGGAAATCAGGACAGGGGGCTTCTCTGGAAACACCATATATTTT.

CDR3 nucleotide sequence: TGTGCCAGCACCTTGGGGGAGCGGCACTATGGCTACACCTTC. Encoded protein: CASTLGERHYGYTF. The genes are TRBV6-1 and TRBJ1-2; D perhaps matches TRBD1 (5 bases). The CDR3 loop spans 14 amino acids. V was pared by 7 bases and J by 3 bases, with 15 bases between. Germline CDR1 MNHNS, CDR2 SASEGT.

The chain links TRBV4-2 to TRBJ2-5; the match to TRBD2 covers 8 bases. CDR1 and CDR2 from the germline V gene are LGHNA and YNFKEQ. V gave up 3 bases and J gave up 6 bases; unmatched junction bases: 15. The CDR3 is 17 residues long. CDR3 bases: TGTGCCAGCAGCCAGGAGACTCGGGGGGGCATACTAAAGACCCAGTACTTC. It encodes CASSQETRGGILKTQYF.

CDR3 sequence (DNA): TGTGCCAGCAGCAGATTCCCCCCCCGGGAGTTCATCGGGGAGCTGTTTTTT. Protein sequence: CASSRFPPREFIGELFF. The rearrangement joins TRBV21-1 to TRBJ2-2; TRBD2, the table's D call, was not compared with the DNA. TRBV21-1 is deemed a pseudogene. The CDR3 has 17 residues.

The chain recombines TRBV7-9 with TRBJ2-5; possible D gene TRBD1, 6 bases. Matching the DNA end better, TRBJ2-7 makes the J call doubtful. Germline CDR1 reads SEHNR; CDR2 reads FQNEAQ (reference sequence). This CDR3 region has 12 residues. CDR3: CASSPYRDEQYF. In nucleotides, the CDR3 is TGTGCCAGCAGCCCATACAGGGACGAGCAGTACTTC.

The rearrangement uses TRBV19 and TRBJ2-1; TRBD2 is a possible D gene (5 bases). Trimming shortened V by 7 bases and J by 2 bases, and 21 bases separated the two germline ends. The CDR3 sequence is 17 residues long. Germline loops: CDR1 LNHDA, CDR2 SQIVND (reference sequence). The CDR3 DNA reads TGTGCCAGTACCGAGGTCCCCGCTAGCCCCACCTACAATGAGCAGTTCTTC. This translates into CASTEVPASPTYNEQFF.

V gene TRBV28 combines with J gene TRBJ2-2; D tentatively reads TRBD1 or TRBD2 (5 bases each). This CDR3 region has 16 residues. V gave up 2 bases and J gave up 3 bases, with 13 bases separating them. Germline values: CDR1 MDHEN, CDR2 SYDVKM. CDR3 coding DNA: TGTGCCAGCAGTTTACCCAGGGCTAGCTACACCGGGGAGCTGTTTTTT. Translating it yields CASSLPRASYTGELFF. Full variable domain (missing parts from reference TRBV28 and TRBJ2-2): DVKVTQSSRYLVKRTGEKVFLECVQDMDHENMFWYRQDPGLGLRLIYFSYDVKMKEKGDIPEGYSVSREKKERFSLILESASTNQTSMYLCASSLPRASYTGELFFGEGSRLTVL.